The 24 T cell receptor beta chains below all came from one sample that was sequenced in a study of T cell changes during pregnancy in multiple sclerosis. Measured with immunoSEQ multiplex PCR; TCRdb has only the in-frame clones, and not every one. This table holds 80,000 or so clones, 92% found once. Specimen: peripheral blood, collected before pregnancy. The receptors were sampled from a female donor with multiple sclerosis, enrolled in a pregnancy study.

This chain links TRBV19 with TRBJ1-6, with D maybe TRBD1 (5 bases). CDR3 size: 12 residues. V gave up 3 bases and J gave up 10 bases, with 7 bases separating them. CDR1 is LNHDA and CDR2 is SQIVND in the germline V gene (reference sequence). CDR3 sequence: CASSMGQSPLHF. CDR3 in DNA: TGTGCCAGTAGTATGGGGCAATCACCCCTCCACTTT.

The chain couples TRBV5-6 to TRBJ2-7; D remains unclear. CDR1 and CDR2 from the germline V gene are SGHDT and YYEEEE. The V end was cut by 0 bases, the J end by 5 bases, with 9 bases between. The CDR3 is 13 residues long. CDR3 bases: TGTGCCAGCAGCTTGGGAACAGCCAACGAGCAGTACTTC. This sequence encodes CASSLGTANEQYF.

This clone was seen just once. V gene TRBV7-2 combines with J gene TRBJ1-3; D possibly corresponds to TRBD1 (5 bases). Germline assignment: CDR1 SGHTA and CDR2 FQGNSA. The length of the CDR3 is 12 residues. The CDR3 coding sequence is TGTGCGACACAACAGGAGGGGAACACCATATATTTT. This translates into CATQQEGNTIYF.

The chain is built from TRBV6-1 and TRBJ1-1; D not certain. The CDR3 spans 13 residues. CDR1 MNHNS and CDR2 SASEGT come from the germline V gene. V was clipped by 2 bases and J by 6 bases, with 10 bases between them. This CDR3 reads CASSERRVAEAFF. CDR3 sequence (DNA): TGTGCCAGCAGTGAACGGAGGGTAGCTGAAGCTTTCTTT.

The V call is TRBV5-5, the J call TRBJ2-3, with D uncertain. This CDR3 contains 14 residues. Germline CDR1 SGHKS, CDR2 YYEKEE (reference sequence). Trimming took 4 bases from V and 4 from J, leaving 13 bases between them. The CDR3 is CASSPHLEPDTQYF. The DNA for the CDR3 is TGTGCCAGCAGCCCTCATCTAGAGCCAGATACGCAGTATTTT.

V usage is TRBV5-8 and J usage is TRBJ1-6, with D unresolved. V lost 2 bases, J lost 5 bases, and 5 bases lay in between. The V gene's germline CDR1 is SGHTS and CDR2 YDEGEE. CDR3 length: 13 residues. Here the CDR3 reads CASSFRDNSPLHF. Written as DNA, the CDR3 is TGTGCCAGCAGCTTTCGGGATAATTCACCCCTCCACTTT.

This clone showed up just a few times. The chain uses TRBV2 and TRBJ1-6; D gene ambiguous. V lost 6 bases, J lost 9 bases, and 9 bases lay in between. CDR3 length: 12 amino acids. Per germline, CDR1 SNHLY and CDR2 FYNNEI. CDR3 in DNA: TGTGCCAGCAGCCTAAAGCGTTCACCCCTCCACTTT. Its protein is CASSLKRSPLHF.

The J gene is TRBJ2-1, the V gene TRBV5-1, with 15 bases matching TRBD2. The CDR3 has 19 residues. J lost 0 bases, V lost 3 bases, and 7 bases had no gene match. Germline CDR1 and CDR2: SGHRS and YFSETQ. The CDR3 bases are TGCGCCAGCAGCTGGCCCGGGACTAGCGGGGGGAGCTCCTACAATGAGCAGTTCTTC. As protein: CASSWPGTSGGSSYNEQFF.

The genes are TRBV7-6 and TRBJ1-5; possible D gene TRBD1, 6 bases. The germline V and J ends were trimmed by 5 bases and 4 bases, with 9 bases remaining between them. The CDR3 consists of 13 residues. Germline CDR1 reads SGHVS; CDR2 reads FNYEAQ. CDR3 protein: CASSGGANQPQHF. CDR3 coding DNA: TGTGCCAGCAGCGGGGGGGCGAATCAGCCCCAGCATTTT. Drawing the rest from reference TRBV7-6 and TRBJ1-5, the complete variable domain is GAGVSQSPRYKVTKRGQDVALRCDPISGHVSLYWYRQALGQGPEFLTYFNYEAQQDKSGLPNDRFSAERPEGSISTLTIQRTEQRDSAMYRCASSGGANQPQHFGDGTRLSIL.

V and J are TRBV9 and TRBJ2-3; TRBD2 matches 8 bases. Germline V gene data show CDR1 as SGDLS and CDR2 as YYNGEE. The CDR3 extends over 14 amino acids. V was pared by 0 bases and J by 5 bases, with 2 bases of the junction left unmatched. The CDR3 sequence is CASSVVRGGDTQYF. The CDR3 DNA sequence: TGTGCCAGCAGCGTAGTCCGGGGGGGAGATACGCAGTATTTT.

The J gene is TRBJ2-2, the V gene TRBV7-8; 7 nucleotides align to TRBD2. Germline CDR1 reads SGHVS; CDR2 reads FQNEAQ. J was trimmed by 3 bases and V by 6 bases; bases with no gene match: 10. This CDR3 contains 16 residues. The CDR3: CASSLKVGGDTGELFF. As DNA, the CDR3 is TGTGCCAGCAGTCTCAAGGTTGGGGGGGACACCGGGGAGCTGTTTTTT.

This clone was seen repeatedly, ten times or more. Distinct nucleotide sequences in the sample also encode this CDR3. The J gene is TRBJ1-5, the V gene TRBV5-6; D is ambiguous. CDR1 is SGHDT and CDR2 is YYEEEE in the germline V gene. This CDR3 has 13 amino acids. Trimming removed 4 bases at V and 7 bases at J, with 12 bases between. The CDR3 sequence is CASSLDGSQPQHF. For the CDR3, the DNA is TGTGCCAGCAGCCTCGACGGGTCACAGCCCCAGCATTTT. Complete variable domain (other parts from reference TRBV5-6 and TRBJ1-5): DAGVTQSPTHLIKTRGQQVTLRCSPKSGHDTVSWYQQALGQGPQFIFQYYEEEERQRGNFPDRFSGHQFPNYSSELNVNALLLGDSALYLCASSLDGSQPQHFGDGTRLSIL.

The V and J genes are TRBV19 and TRBJ1-1; 7 bases are shared with TRBD1. Germline-derived CDR1 and CDR2 are LNHDA and SQIVND (reference sequence). The CDR3 totals 14 residues. V trimming: 6 bases; J trimming: 2 bases; junction bases outside the gene matches: 6. The CDR3 reads CASSRGTVNTEAFF. The CDR3 DNA reads as TGTGCCAGTAGCCGAGGGACAGTCAACACTGAAGCTTTCTTT.

This clone was recorded once. This chain joins TRBV4-1 and TRBJ2-7, with 9 bases identical to TRBD2. The germline gives CDR1 MGHRA, CDR2 YSYEKL. The CDR3 is made up of 13 amino acids. J was trimmed by 2 bases and V by 4 bases; bases with no gene match: 0. The CDR3 loop is CASSPSGAYEQYF. CDR3 nucleotides: TGCGCCAGCAGCCCTAGCGGGGCCTACGAGCAGTACTTC.

The chain combines TRBV15 with TRBJ2-7, with D possibly being TRBD1 (6 bases). Trimming pared 1 base from V and 4 bases from J, leaving 20 bases between. CDR1 LNHNV and CDR2 YYDKDF come from the germline V gene (reference sequence). This CDR3 has 17 amino acids. DNA for the CDR3: TGTGCCACCAGCAGAGGTACCTCGGGACATTCCGCTTACGAGCAGTACTTC. Translation: CATSRGTSGHSAYEQYF.

The CDR3 sequence: CASSQWTGADTQYF. CDR3 DNA: TGTGCCAGCAGCCAGTGGACAGGGGCAGATACGCAGTATTTT. The rearrangement uses TRBV14 and TRBJ2-3; 9 bases align to TRBD1. V lost 3 bases and J lost 4; bases outside the gene matches: 2. Germline assignment: CDR1 SGHDN and CDR2 FVKESK. The CDR3 contains 14 residues.

J is TRBJ2-7 and V is TRBV10-3; D perhaps matches TRBD2 (6 bases). Germline values: CDR1 ENHRY, CDR2 SYGVKD. There are 15 residues in the CDR3. V lost 4 bases, J lost 6 bases, and 19 bases lay in between. The CDR3 nucleotides read TGTGCCATCAGTGCCGGGACTGAGACTCCCCTCGAGCAGTACTTC. Residues: CAISAGTETPLEQYF.

This clone occurred a few times. The chain has TRBV6-5 and TRBJ1-6; D is unclear. Germline CDR1 reads MNHEY; CDR2 reads SVGAGI. The CDR3 consists of 15 residues. Trimming cost V 0 bases and J 5 bases, with 8 bases left between them. DNA of the CDR3: TGTGCCAGCAGTTACTCCCTCGGGAATAATTCACCCCTCCACTTT. Protein product: CASSYSLGNNSPLHF.

The rearrangement links TRBV7-2 to TRBJ2-7; unclear D gene. The CDR3 runs to 14 residues. The ends were cut back, 0 bases at V and 1 base at J, with 7 bases in the middle. Per the germline V gene, CDR1 is SGHTA and CDR2 is FQGNSA. The DNA of the CDR3 is TGTGCCAGCAGCTTAGCCATCGGGTCCTACGAGCAGTACTTC. Its translation: CASSLAIGSYEQYF.

V gene TRBV29-1 combines with J gene TRBJ2-7; D might be TRBD2 (6 bases). This CDR3 comprises 11 residues. Trimming removed 7 bases from V and 2 bases from J, with 9 bases in between. CDR1 and CDR2 from the germline V gene are SQVTM and ANQGSEA. CDR3 amino acids: CSGREAYEQYF. The CDR3 DNA reads as TGCAGCGGGAGGGAAGCCTACGAGCAGTACTTC.

The gene calls are TRBV7-9 and TRBJ2-5; unclear D gene. The CDR3 runs to 13 residues. Trimming stripped 1 base from V and 4 bases from J, with 7 bases between. Germline-derived CDR1 and CDR2 are SEHNR and FQNEAQ (reference sequence). CDR3: CASSLGVGETQYF. CDR3 nucleotide sequence: TGTGCCAGCAGCTTAGGCGTCGGAGAGACCCAGTACTTC. Full variable domain (outside the CDR3, taken from reference TRBV7-9 and TRBJ2-5): DTGVSQNPRHKITKRGQNVTFRCDPISEHNRLYWYRQTLGQGPEFLTYFQNEAQLEKSRLLSDRFSAERPKGSFSTLEIQRTEQGDSAMYLCASSLGVGETQYFGPGTRLLVL.

The chain joins TRBV7-9 to TRBJ1-1, with D maybe TRBD1 (6 bases). The CDR3 length is 15 residues. Germline loops: CDR1 SEHNR, CDR2 FQNEAQ (reference sequence). Trimming took off 4 bases at V and 1 base at J, with 13 bases between the two ends. This chain's CDR3 is CASSSRGHRNTEAFF. In DNA, the CDR3 is TGTGCCAGCAGCTCACGGGGACACAGGAACACTGAAGCTTTCTTT.

The gene calls are TRBV4-2 and TRBJ1-1, with D hard to call. The CDR3 loop spans 14 amino acids. V shed 1 base and J shed 2 bases, with 8 bases lying between them. Germline loops: CDR1 LGHNA, CDR2 YNFKEQ. CDR3 sequence reads: CASSQGSSNTEAFF. DNA for the CDR3: TGTGCCAGCAGCCAAGGGAGTTCCAACACTGAAGCTTTCTTT.

Remarks on this clone: The junction departs from germline at one end; a sequencing error may be responsible. The J gene is TRBJ1-4, the V gene TRBV7-7; 10 bases are a match to TRBD1. CDR3 length: 15 amino acids. CDR1 and CDR2 from the germline V gene are SSHAT and FNYEAQ (reference sequence). CDR3 amino acids: CASSQGGTGDEKLFF. DNA of the CDR3: TGTGCTAGCAGCCAGGGCGGGACAGGGGACGAAAAACTGTTTTTT. Full variable domain (outside the CDR3, taken from reference TRBV7-7 and TRBJ1-4): GAGVSQSPRYKVTKRGQDVTLRCDPISSHATLYWYQQALGQGPEFLTYFNYEAQPDKSGLPSDRFSAERPEGSISTLTIQRTEQRDSAMYRCASSQGGTGDEKLFFGSGTQLSVL.